Here is one TCR beta chain with its context. Its antigen is still unknown. Depths of 1 in 200,000 to 1 in 1 million T cells were the sequencing target. Sequenced by immunoSEQ multiplex PCR; TCRdb stores in-frame clones only, minus some. This table holds fewer than 200,000 clones, roughly 80% found once. The source of the sample is a study of cytotoxic CD8 clonotypes in ibrutinib-treated CLL. Study as a whole: Of a cohort that held ten to twelve relapsed/refractory and roughly 14 treatment-naive patients, 17 were IGHV unmutated.

Trimming removed 7 bases at V and 8 bases at J, with 20 bases between. Germline CDR1 GTSNPN, CDR2 SVGIG (reference sequence). This CDR3 spans 14 amino acids. Study findings and constraints: Patients showed higher baseline clonality than age-matched healthy donors, and it tracked circulating CD8+ T-cell counts.

This material consisted of PBMCs, taken after 24 months of ibrutinib treatment. This TCR derives from a human donor with chronic lymphocytic leukemia. This chain connects TRBV30 to TRBJ2-2; D is undetermined. The DNA of the CDR3 is TGTGCCTCGAACACCGGGCCTGGTGGAGGGGAGCTGTTTTTT. Translated: CASNTGPGGGELFF.